These 7 T cell receptor beta chains originate from one sample sequenced in a study of cytomegalovirus exposure and HLA in healthy donors. The PCR contained 60 Vbeta and 13 Jbeta primers. The assay was immunoSEQ multiplex PCR, and TCRdb's table has in-frame clones only and misses some. The table has 90,000 to 120,000 clones, over 75% seen once. The material sequenced was PBMCs. These receptors were collected from a man aged 25 to 40 in good health and CMV-seronegative.

Details on this clone: This specimen includes other DNA sequences encoding the same CDR3. V and J are TRBV30 and TRBJ2-7, with 10 bases that match TRBD2. The CDR3 has 19 residues. With 0 bases clipped from V and 1 base from J, the junction kept 15 bases outside the gene matches. CDR1 is GTSNPN and CDR2 is SVGIG in the germline V gene (reference sequence). The CDR3 DNA sequence: TGTGCCTGGAGTGTACCTAGCGGGAGTTCCCAACCCGAATCCTACGAGCAGTACTTC. Translation gives CAWSVPSGSSQPESYEQYF.

The V gene is TRBV7-3, the J gene TRBJ1-2; possible D gene TRBD1, 6 bases. Trimming pared 2 bases from V and 7 bases from J, leaving 23 bases between. Germline V CDR1 and CDR2: SGHTA, FQGTGA. The CDR3 is 17 amino acids. The DNA for the CDR3 is TGTGCCAGCAGCTTATCACTAGGGGGTCGGTCCGGTCGTGGCTACACCTTC. It translates to CASSLSLGGRSGRGYTF.

The sample holds a few counts of this clone. The chain is built from TRBV4-1 and TRBJ1-1, with a tentative D call TRBD1 (6 bases). Germline CDR1 and CDR2: MGHRA and YSYEKL. The CDR3 length is 15 residues. V lost 1 base and J 2 bases, leaving 11 bases between the germline ends. CDR3 sequence reads: CASSQGAQGNTEAFF. In DNA form, the CDR3 reads TGCGCCAGCAGCCAAGGGGCACAGGGCAACACTGAAGCTTTCTTT.

This chain connects TRBV4-1 to TRBJ2-2; weak D call: TRBD1 (5 bases). V was clipped by 4 bases and J by 3 bases, with 15 bases between them. The CDR3 length is 16 residues. Germline lookup yields CDR1 MGHRA and CDR2 YSYEKL. The CDR3 loop is CASSRPAGMDTGELFF. The CDR3 DNA follows: TGCGCCAGCAGCCGGCCTGCAGGGATGGACACCGGGGAGCTGTTTTTT.

The chain employs TRBV28 and TRBJ1-4; 11 bases map to TRBD1. The CDR3 covers 15 residues. Germline V lookup: CDR1 MDHEN, CDR2 SYDVKM. J was trimmed by 7 bases and V by 7 bases; bases with no gene match: 8. The CDR3 DNA is TGTGCCAGCACCGTCGCCGGGACAGGGGGTGAAAAACTGTTTTTT. Amino acids: CASTVAGTGGEKLFF.

The rearrangement joins TRBV30 to TRBJ2-2, with 8 bases aligning to TRBD1. J was trimmed by 6 bases and V by 7 bases; bases with no gene match: 10. The CDR3 covers 14 residues. Germline CDR1 GTSNPN, CDR2 SVGIG (reference sequence). CDR3 sequence (DNA): TGTGCCTACCAACTGACAGGGGTTGCCGGGGAGCTGTTTTTT. As protein: CAYQLTGVAGELFF.

The rearrangement joins TRBV7-9 to TRBJ1-1; 7 positions match TRBD1. CDR3 length: 12 amino acids. After removal of 5 bases from V and 12 bases from J, the junction contained 9 bases not matched to a gene. From germline, CDR1 is SEHNR and CDR2 FQNEAQ (reference sequence). For the CDR3, the DNA is TGTGCCAGCAGCCGCGTCGACAGGGTGACTTTCTTT. Translated: CASSRVDRVTFF.